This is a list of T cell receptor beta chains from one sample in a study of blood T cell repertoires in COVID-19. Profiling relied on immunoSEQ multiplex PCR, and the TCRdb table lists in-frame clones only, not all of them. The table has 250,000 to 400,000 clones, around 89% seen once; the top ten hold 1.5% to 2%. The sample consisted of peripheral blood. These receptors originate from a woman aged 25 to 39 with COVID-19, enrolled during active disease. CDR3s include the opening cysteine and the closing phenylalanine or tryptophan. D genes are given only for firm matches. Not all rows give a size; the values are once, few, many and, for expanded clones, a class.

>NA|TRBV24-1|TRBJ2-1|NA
CATSASGATGNEQFF
TGTGCCACCAGTGCGAGTGGGGCCACTGGCAATGAGCAGTTCTTC
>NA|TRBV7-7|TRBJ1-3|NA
CASSLGADSGNTIYF
TGTGCTAGCAGCTTAGGGGCAGACTCTGGAAACACCATATATTTT
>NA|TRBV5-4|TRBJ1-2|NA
CASSSPKEYGYTF
TGTGCCAGCAGCTCTCCAAAGGAGTATGGCTACACCTTC
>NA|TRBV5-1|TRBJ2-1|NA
CASNLEGNEQFF
TGCGCCAGCAACCTAGAGGGCAATGAGCAGTTCTTC
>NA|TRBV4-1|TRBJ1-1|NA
CASSLLMGGTEAFF
TGCGCCAGCAGCCTCCTAATGGGGGGCACTGAAGCTTTCTTT
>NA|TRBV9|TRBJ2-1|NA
CASSVAGGNNEQFF
TGTGCCAGCAGCGTAGCAGGAGGAAACAATGAGCAGTTCTTC
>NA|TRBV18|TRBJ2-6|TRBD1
CATRQGQANVLTF
TGTGCCACCAGACAGGGCCAGGCCAACGTCCTGACTTTC
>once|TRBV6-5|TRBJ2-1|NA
CASSPGLSYNEQFF
TGTGCCAGTAGTCCGGGACTCTCCTACAATGAGCAGTTCTTC
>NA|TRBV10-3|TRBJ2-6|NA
CAISESTASGANVLTF
TGTGCCATCAGTGAGTCGACAGCCTCTGGGGCCAACGTCCTGACTTTC
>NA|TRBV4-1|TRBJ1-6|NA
CASSVVQYNSPLHF
TGCGCCAGCAGCGTAGTCCAATATAATTCACCCCTCCACTTT
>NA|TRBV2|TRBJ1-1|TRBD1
CASSGGRVQGAEAFF
TGTGCCAGCAGTGGCGGTAGAGTACAGGGGGCTGAAGCTTTCTTT
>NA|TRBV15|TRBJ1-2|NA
CATSRSSLQFYGYTF
TGTGCCACCAGCAGATCAAGCCTTCAATTCTATGGCTACACCTTC
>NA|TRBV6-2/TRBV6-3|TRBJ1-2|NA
CASSFSAGDGYTF
TGTGCCAGCAGTTTCTCAGCGGGGGATGGCTACACCTTC
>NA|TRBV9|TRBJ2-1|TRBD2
CASSVAGGEYNEQFF
TGTGCCAGCAGCGTAGCTGGGGGGGAGTACAATGAGCAGTTCTTC
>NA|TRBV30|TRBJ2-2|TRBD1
CAWSDRGNTGELFF
TGTGCCTGGAGCGACAGGGGGAACACCGGGGAGCTGTTTTTT
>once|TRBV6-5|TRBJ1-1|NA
CASSYRTGSVGTEAFF
TGTGCCAGCAGTTACCGTACAGGGTCTGTGGGCACTGAAGCTTTCTTT
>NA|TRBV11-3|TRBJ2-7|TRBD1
CASSFPGQGAYEQYF
TGTGCCAGCAGCTTTCCGGGACAGGGGGCTTACGAGCAGTACTTC
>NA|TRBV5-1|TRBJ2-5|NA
CASSLLGGEQETQYF
TGCGCCAGCAGCTTGTTGGGCGGGGAGCAAGAGACCCAGTACTTC
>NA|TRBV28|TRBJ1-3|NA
CASSGSGALSGNTIYF
TGTGCCAGCAGTGGGTCAGGGGCCCTCTCCGGAAACACCATATATTTT
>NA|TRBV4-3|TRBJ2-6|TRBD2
CASSRFLAGASGANVLTF
TGCGCCAGCAGCCGGTTTTTAGCGGGGGCCTCTGGGGCCAACGTCCTGACTTTC
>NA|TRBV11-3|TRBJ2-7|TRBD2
CASSPRSGGNEQYF
TGTGCCAGCAGCCCGAGGAGCGGGGGGAACGAGCAGTACTTC
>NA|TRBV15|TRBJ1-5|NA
CATSREGGNQPQHF
TGTGCCACCAGCAGAGAGGGGGGAAATCAGCCCCAGCATTTT
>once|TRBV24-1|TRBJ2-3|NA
CATSDPGPDSDTQYF
TGTGCCACCAGTGACCCGGGCCCGGACAGCGATACGCAGTATTTT
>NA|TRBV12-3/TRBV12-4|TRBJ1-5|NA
CASRYRDQPQHF
TGTGCCAGCAGGTACAGGGATCAGCCCCAGCATTTT
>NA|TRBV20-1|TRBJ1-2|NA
CSARLGSYTF
TGCAGTGCTAGACTGGGCAGCTACACCTTC
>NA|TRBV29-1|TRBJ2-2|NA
CSVEGAPGELFF
TGCAGCGTTGAGGGGGCGCCCGGGGAGCTGTTTTTT
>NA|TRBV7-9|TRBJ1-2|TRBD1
CASSLGQGDYGYTF
TGTGCCAGCAGCTTGGGACAGGGGGACTATGGCTACACCTTC
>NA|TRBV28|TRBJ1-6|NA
CASSSPGVNSPLHF
TGTGCCAGCAGTTCCCCAGGGGTTAATTCACCCCTCCACTTT
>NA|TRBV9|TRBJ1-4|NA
CASSVAGNEKLFF
TGTGCCAGCAGCGTAGCAGGGAATGAAAAACTGTTTTTT
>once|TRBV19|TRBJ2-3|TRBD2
CASSIGRGSGVTDTQYF
TGTGCCAGTAGTATAGGCCGGGGTAGCGGGGTCACAGATACGCAGTATTTT
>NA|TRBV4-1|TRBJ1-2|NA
CASSQVGSGTRVYGYTF
TGCGCCAGCAGCCAAGTGGGTTCCGGGACAAGGGTTTATGGCTACACCTTC
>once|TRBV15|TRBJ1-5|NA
CATAAYQGQPQHF
TGTGCCACCGCCGCGTACCAGGGTCAGCCCCAGCATTTT
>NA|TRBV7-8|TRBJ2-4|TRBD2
CASSSPGGIQYF
TGTGCCAGCAGCTCCCCGGGAGGCATTCAGTACTTC
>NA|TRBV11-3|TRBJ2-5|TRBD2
CASSPGLAGGPRETQYF
TGTGCCAGCAGCCCCGGACTAGCGGGGGGGCCGCGCGAGACCCAGTACTTC
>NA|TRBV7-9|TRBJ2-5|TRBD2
CASSTSGETQYF
TGTGCCAGCAGCACTAGCGGGGAGACCCAGTACTTC
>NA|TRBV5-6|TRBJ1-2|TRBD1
CASSVGQGAILYTF
TGTGCCAGCAGCGTCGGACAGGGGGCTATTCTCTACACCTTC
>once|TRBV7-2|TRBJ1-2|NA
CASSLNAVGYTF
TGTGCCAGCAGCCTAAATGCTGTCGGCTACACCTTC
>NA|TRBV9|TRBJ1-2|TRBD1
CASSDRTGTNYGYTF
TGTGCCAGCAGCGACCGGACAGGGACTAACTATGGCTACACCTTC
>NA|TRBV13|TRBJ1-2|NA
CASSLGGYGGYTF
TGTGCCAGCAGCTTGGGGGGGTATGGCGGCTACACCTTC
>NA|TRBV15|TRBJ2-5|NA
CATSREQLQETQYF
TGTGCCACCAGCAGAGAACAGTTACAAGAGACCCAGTACTTC
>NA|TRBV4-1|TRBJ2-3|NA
CASSPVGGHTDTQYF
TGCGCCAGCAGCCCCGTGGGGGGGCACACAGATACGCAGTATTTT
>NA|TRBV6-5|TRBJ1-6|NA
CASKGQSGPLHF
TGTGCCAGCAAAGGACAGAGCGGTCCCCTCCACTTT
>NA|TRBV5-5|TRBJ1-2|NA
CASTPVDYGYTF
TGTGCCAGCACCCCGGTTGACTATGGCTACACCTTC
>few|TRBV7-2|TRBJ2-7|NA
CASSFRGRGERAYEQYF
TGTGCCAGCAGCTTTCGCGGGCGGGGTGAACGGGCCTACGAGCAGTACTTC
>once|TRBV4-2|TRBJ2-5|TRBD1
CASSQDAQGEGKTQYF
TGTGCCAGCAGCCAAGATGCACAGGGGGAAGGAAAGACCCAGTACTTC
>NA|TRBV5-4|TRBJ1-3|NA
CASSFSGDTIYF
TGTGCCAGCAGCTTTTCCGGAGACACCATATATTTT
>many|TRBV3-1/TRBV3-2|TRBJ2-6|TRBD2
CASSQGGTNSGANVLTF
TGTGCCAGCAGCCAGGGGGGGACTAACTCTGGGGCCAACGTCCTGACTTTC
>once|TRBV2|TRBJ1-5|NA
CASSELLENQPQHF
TGTGCCAGCAGTGAACTTCTAGAAAATCAGCCCCAGCATTTT
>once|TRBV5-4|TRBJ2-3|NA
CASSLPSGLRTDTQYF
TGTGCCAGCAGCTTGCCCTCAGGGCTTCGGACAGATACGCAGTATTTT
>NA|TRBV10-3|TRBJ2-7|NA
CAISESNRDYEQYF
TGTGCCATCAGTGAGAGTAACAGGGATTACGAGCAGTACTTC
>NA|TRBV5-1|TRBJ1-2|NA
CASSLASLDNYGYTF
TGCGCCAGCAGCTTGGCCTCGTTAGATAACTATGGCTACACCTTC
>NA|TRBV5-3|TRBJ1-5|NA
CARSTFASGQPQHF
TGTGCCAGAAGCACCTTCGCCAGCGGTCAGCCCCAGCATTTT
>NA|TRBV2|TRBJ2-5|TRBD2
CASGLAGGPPETQYF
TGTGCCAGCGGGCTAGCGGGGGGGCCACCAGAGACCCAGTACTTC
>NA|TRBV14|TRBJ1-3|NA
CASSLTRGGNTIYF
TGTGCCAGCAGCCTTACAAGAGGGGGAAACACCATATATTTT